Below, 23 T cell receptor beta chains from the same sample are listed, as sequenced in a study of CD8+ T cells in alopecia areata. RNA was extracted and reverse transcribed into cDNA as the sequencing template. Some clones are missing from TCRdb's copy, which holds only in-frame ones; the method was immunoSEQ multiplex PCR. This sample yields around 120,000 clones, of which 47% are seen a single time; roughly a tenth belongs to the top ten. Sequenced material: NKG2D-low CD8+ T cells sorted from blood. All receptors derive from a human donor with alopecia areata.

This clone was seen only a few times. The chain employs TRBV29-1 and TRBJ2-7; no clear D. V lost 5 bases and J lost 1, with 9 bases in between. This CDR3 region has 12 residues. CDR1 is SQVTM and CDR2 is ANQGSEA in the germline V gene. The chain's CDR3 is CSVLSDSYEQYF. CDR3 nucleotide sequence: TGCAGCGTTTTGTCGGATTCCTACGAGCAGTACTTC.

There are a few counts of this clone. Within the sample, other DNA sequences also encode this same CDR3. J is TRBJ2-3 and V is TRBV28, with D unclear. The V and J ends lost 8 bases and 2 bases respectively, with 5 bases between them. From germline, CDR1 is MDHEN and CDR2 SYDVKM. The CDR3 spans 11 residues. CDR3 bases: TGTGCCAGCTCCATCACAGATACGCAGTATTTT. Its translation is CASSITDTQYF.

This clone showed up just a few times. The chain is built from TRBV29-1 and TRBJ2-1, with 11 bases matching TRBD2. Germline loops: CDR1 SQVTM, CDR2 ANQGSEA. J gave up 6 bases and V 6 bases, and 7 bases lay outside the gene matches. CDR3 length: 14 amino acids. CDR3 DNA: TGCAGCGTCATAGCGGGAGGGCCACTCAATGAGCAGTTCTTC. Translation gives CSVIAGGPLNEQFF.

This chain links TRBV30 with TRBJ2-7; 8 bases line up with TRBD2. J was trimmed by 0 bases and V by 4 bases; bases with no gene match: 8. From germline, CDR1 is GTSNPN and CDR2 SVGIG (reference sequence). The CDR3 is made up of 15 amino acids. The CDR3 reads CAWNLGAGGSYEQYF. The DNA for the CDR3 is TGTGCCTGGAACCTCGGTGCGGGAGGCTCCTACGAGCAGTACTTC.

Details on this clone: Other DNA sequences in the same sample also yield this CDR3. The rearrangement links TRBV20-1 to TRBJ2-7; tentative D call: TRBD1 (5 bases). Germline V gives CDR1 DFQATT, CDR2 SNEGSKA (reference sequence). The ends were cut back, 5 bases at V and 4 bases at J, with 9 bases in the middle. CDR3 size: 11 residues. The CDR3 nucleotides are TGCAGTGCTCCTCAGGGTTACGAGCAGTACTTC. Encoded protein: CSAPQGYEQYF.

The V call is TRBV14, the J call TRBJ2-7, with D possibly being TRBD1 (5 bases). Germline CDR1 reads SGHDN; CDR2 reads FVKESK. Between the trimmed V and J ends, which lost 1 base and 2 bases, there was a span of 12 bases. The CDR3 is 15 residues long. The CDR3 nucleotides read TGTGCCAGCAGCCAAGGGCGGACACCAACCTACGAGCAGTACTTC. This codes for CASSQGRTPTYEQYF.

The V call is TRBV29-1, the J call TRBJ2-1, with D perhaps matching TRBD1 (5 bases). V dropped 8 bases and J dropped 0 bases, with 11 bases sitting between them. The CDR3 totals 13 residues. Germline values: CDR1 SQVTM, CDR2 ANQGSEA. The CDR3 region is CSLIQDSYNEQFF. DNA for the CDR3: TGCAGCCTGATACAGGACTCCTACAATGAGCAGTTCTTC.

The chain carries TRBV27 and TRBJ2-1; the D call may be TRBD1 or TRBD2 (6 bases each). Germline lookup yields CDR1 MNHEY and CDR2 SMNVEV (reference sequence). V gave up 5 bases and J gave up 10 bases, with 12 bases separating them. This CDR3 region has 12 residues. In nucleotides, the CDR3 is TGTGCCAGCAGTATCAGGGGAGGCGAGCAGTTCTTC. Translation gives CASSIRGGEQFF.

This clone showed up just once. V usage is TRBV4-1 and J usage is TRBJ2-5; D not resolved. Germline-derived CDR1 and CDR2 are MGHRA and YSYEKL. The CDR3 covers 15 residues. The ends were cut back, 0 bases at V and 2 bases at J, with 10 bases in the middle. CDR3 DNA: TGCGCCAGCAGCCAAGAAGGGTTGGGGCAAGAGACCCAGTACTTC. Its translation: CASSQEGLGQETQYF.

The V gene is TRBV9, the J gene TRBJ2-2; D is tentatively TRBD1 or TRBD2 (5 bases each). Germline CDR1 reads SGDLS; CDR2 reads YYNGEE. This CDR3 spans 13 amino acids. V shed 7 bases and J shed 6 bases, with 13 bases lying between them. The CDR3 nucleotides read TGTGCCAGCCGGGACCCCAGCTCCGGGGAGCTGTTTTTT. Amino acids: CASRDPSSGELFF.

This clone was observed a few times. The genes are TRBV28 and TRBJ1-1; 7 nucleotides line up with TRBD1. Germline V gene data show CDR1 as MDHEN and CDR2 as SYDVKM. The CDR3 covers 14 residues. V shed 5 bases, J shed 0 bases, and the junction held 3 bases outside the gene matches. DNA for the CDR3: TGTGCCAGCAGTCCCGACAGGGTGAACACTGAAGCTTTCTTT. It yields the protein CASSPDRVNTEAFF.

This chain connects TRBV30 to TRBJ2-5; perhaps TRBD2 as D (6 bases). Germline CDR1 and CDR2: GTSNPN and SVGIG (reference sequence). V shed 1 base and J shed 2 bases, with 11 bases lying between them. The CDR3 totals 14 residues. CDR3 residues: CAWSDLGLQETQYF. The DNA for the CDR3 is TGTGCCTGGAGTGACTTGGGACTTCAAGAGACCCAGTACTTC.

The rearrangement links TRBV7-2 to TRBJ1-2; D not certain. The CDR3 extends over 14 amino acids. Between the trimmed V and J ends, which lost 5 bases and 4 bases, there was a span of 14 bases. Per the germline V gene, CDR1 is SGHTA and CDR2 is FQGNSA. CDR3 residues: CASSPQNSGYGYTF. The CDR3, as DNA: TGTGCCAGCAGCCCTCAAAACTCCGGCTATGGCTACACCTTC.

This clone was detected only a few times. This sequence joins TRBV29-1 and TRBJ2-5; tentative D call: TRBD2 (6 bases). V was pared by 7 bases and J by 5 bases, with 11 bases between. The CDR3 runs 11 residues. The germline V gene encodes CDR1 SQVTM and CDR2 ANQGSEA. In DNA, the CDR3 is TGCAGCGCCGTGGGGAGGGAGACCCAGTACTTC. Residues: CSAVGRETQYF. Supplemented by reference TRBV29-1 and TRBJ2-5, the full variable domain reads SAVISQKPSRDICQRGTSLTIQCQVDSQVTMMFWYRQQPGQSLTLIATANQGSEATYESGFVIDKFPISRPNLTFSTLTVSNMSPEDSSIYLCSAVGRETQYFGPGTRLLVL.

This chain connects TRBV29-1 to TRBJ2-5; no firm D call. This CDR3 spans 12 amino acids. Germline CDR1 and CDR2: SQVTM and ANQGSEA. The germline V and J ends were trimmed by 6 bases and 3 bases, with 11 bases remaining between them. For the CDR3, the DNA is TGCAGCGTGCCTCGCACAGAAGAGACCCAGTACTTC. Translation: CSVPRTEETQYF.

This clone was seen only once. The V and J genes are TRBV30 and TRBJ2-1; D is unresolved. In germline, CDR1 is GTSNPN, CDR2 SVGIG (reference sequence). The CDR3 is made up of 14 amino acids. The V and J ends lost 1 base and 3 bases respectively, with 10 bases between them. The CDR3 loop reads CAWSEMENYNEQFF. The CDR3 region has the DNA TGTGCCTGGAGTGAAATGGAGAACTACAATGAGCAGTTCTTC.

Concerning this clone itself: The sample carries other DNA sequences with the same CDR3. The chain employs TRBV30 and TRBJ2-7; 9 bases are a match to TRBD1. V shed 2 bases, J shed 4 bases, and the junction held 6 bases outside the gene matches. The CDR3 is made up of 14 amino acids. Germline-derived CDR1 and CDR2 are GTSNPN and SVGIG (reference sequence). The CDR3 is CAWSPGTGSYEQYF. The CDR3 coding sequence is TGTGCCTGGAGTCCCGGGACAGGGTCGTACGAGCAGTACTTC.

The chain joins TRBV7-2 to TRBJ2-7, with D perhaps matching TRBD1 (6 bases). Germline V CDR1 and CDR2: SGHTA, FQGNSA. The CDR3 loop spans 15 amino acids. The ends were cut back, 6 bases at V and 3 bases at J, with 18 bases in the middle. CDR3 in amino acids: CASSSRPARGYEQYF. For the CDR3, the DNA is TGTGCCAGCAGTTCTCGGCCGGCCAGGGGCTACGAGCAGTACTTC.

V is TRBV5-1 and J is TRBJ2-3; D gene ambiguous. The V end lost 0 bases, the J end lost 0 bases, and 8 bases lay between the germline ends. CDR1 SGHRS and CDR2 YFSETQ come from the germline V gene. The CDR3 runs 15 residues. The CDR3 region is CASSLVSSSTDTQYF. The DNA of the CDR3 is TGCGCCAGCAGCTTGGTGAGCTCTAGCACAGATACGCAGTATTTT.

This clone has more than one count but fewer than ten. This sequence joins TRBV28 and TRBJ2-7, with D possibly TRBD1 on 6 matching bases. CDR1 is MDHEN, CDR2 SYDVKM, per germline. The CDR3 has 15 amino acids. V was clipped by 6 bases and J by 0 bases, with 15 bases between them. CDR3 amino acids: CASRLTGLNSYEQYF. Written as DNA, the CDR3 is TGTGCCAGCAGACTAACAGGGTTGAACTCCTACGAGCAGTACTTC.

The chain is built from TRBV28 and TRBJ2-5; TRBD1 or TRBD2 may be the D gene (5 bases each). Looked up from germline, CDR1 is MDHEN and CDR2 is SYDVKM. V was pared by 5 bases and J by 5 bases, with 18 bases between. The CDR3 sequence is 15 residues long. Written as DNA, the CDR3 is TGTGCCAGCAGTACCGGGACGCATGTTTGGGAGACCCAGTACTTC. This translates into CASSTGTHVWETQYF.

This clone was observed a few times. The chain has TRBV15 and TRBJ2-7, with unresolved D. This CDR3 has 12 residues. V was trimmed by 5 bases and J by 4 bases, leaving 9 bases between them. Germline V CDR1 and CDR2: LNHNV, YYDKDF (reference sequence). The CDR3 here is CATSLPAYEQYF. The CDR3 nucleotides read TGTGCCACCAGCCTCCCAGCTTACGAGCAGTACTTC.

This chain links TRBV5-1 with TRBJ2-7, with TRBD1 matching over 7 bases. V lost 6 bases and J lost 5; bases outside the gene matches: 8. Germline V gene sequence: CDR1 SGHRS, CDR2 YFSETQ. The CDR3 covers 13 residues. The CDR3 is CASTETGFNEQYF. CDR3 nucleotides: TGCGCCAGCACCGAGACAGGGTTCAACGAGCAGTACTTC.